The 19 T cell receptor beta chains in this list originate from one sample, sequenced in a study of cytomegalovirus exposure and HLA in healthy donors. With 60 Vbeta and 13 Jbeta primers, the PCR was carried out. Produced via immunoSEQ multiplex PCR; TCRdb's table is partial and in-frame only. This sample has over 200,000 clones, with around 73% found just once. The sequencing input was PBMCs. The receptors derive from a male donor in good health and CMV-seronegative.

This clone is a singleton in its sample. V gene TRBV9 combines with J gene TRBJ2-1; the match to TRBD2 covers 10 bases. The CDR3 extends over 14 amino acids. The junction had 4 bases not matched to a gene; V was cut back by 3 bases and J by 7 bases. CDR1 is SGDLS and CDR2 is YYNGEE in the germline V gene. The CDR3 nucleotides are TGTGCCAGCAGCGCTAGGACTAGCGGTAATGAGCAGTTCTTC. This encodes CASSARTSGNEQFF.

This clone was observed once. V and J are TRBV27 and TRBJ1-5; D remains ambiguous. The CDR3 contains 15 residues. Germline lookup yields CDR1 MNHEY and CDR2 SMNVEV (reference sequence). Between the trimmed V and J ends, which lost 3 bases and 7 bases, there was a span of 16 bases. The CDR3 is CASSLVGGLNQPQHF. As DNA, the CDR3 is TGTGCCAGCAGTTTGGTCGGAGGCTTAAACCAGCCCCAGCATTTT.

This chain joins TRBV14 and TRBJ2-3; TRBD2 matches at 13 bases. The CDR3 runs to 15 residues. J lost 4 bases, V lost 4 bases, and 2 bases had no gene match. Looked up from germline, CDR1 is SGHDN and CDR2 is FVKESK. The CDR3: CASSRTSGSPDTQYF. The CDR3 DNA follows: TGTGCCAGCAGCCGGACTAGCGGGAGTCCAGATACGCAGTATTTT.

The CDR3 region has the DNA TGTGCCAGCAGTTACGGGGGGCTGACAGATACGCAGTATTTT. Protein: CASSYGGLTDTQYF. V and J are TRBV28 and TRBJ2-3; weak D call: TRBD2 (7 bases). The V and J ends lost 4 bases and 3 bases respectively, with 11 bases between them. Germline CDR1 MDHEN, CDR2 SYDVKM. The CDR3 loop spans 14 amino acids.

This chain connects TRBV14 to TRBJ1-1; D is unclear. Deletions cut 0 bases from V and 5 bases from J, with 10 bases between. The CDR3 has 14 residues. Germline CDR1 and CDR2: SGHDN and FVKESK. CDR3 DNA sequence: TGTGCCAGCAGCCAAGACGTACGGGGAACTGAAGCTTTCTTT. This codes for CASSQDVRGTEAFF.

This clone was seen just once. V and J are TRBV5-1 and TRBJ2-5; no definite D call. Germline CDR1 SGHRS, CDR2 YFSETQ. The germline V and J ends were trimmed by 2 bases and 5 bases, with 13 bases remaining between them. The CDR3 runs 14 residues. CDR3 nucleotides: TGCGCCAGCAGCTTACCGTCGGGTACTGAGACCCAGTACTTC. This gives the protein CASSLPSGTETQYF.

This clone has only one observation. V is TRBV6-1 and J is TRBJ2-2; D gene uncertain. CDR1 and CDR2 from the germline V gene are MNHNS and SASEGT. V was clipped by 7 bases and J by 0 bases, with 12 bases between them. The length of the CDR3 is 15 residues. CDR3 in DNA: TGTGCCAGCAATATCAAGCCCGCGAACACCGGGGAGCTGTTTTTT. Translation gives CASNIKPANTGELFF.

This clone was counted only a few times. The gene calls are TRBV19 and TRBJ2-3, with 9 nucleotides matching TRBD1. Germline V gives CDR1 LNHDA, CDR2 SQIVND (reference sequence). The V segment lost 1 base and the J segment 2 bases; nucleotides outside the gene matches: 7. CDR3 length: 17 residues. CDR3 sequence reads: CASSIAGQGAVTDTQYF. CDR3 nucleotide sequence: TGTGCCAGTAGTATAGCGGGACAGGGAGCGGTCACAGATACGCAGTATTTT.

The rearrangement joins TRBV11-1 to TRBJ2-7, with 8 bases lining up with TRBD2. Trimming took 5 bases from V and 2 from J; bases not matched to a gene: 5. CDR3 length equals 14 residues. Germline CDR1 SGHAT, CDR2 FQDESV (reference sequence). CDR3 nucleotides: TGTGCCAGCAGCCCTTGGGGACTAGCCTACGAGCAGTACTTC. It translates to CASSPWGLAYEQYF.

The genes are TRBV5-8 and TRBJ2-7; 7 bases agree with TRBD2. V was clipped by 6 bases and J by 3 bases; unmatched bases: 0. Germline CDR1 is SGHTS and CDR2 is YDEGEE. The CDR3 is made up of 11 amino acids. The CDR3 bases are TGTGCCAGCACTAGCGGCTACGAGCAGTACTTC. Amino acids: CASTSGYEQYF.

The gene calls are TRBV9 and TRBJ2-3; 8 bases align to TRBD2. Trimming removed 3 bases from V and 1 base from J; junction bases left unmatched: 1. Germline V gives CDR1 SGDLS, CDR2 YYNGEE. The CDR3 loop spans 14 amino acids. The CDR3 coding sequence is TGTGCCAGCAGCGCGGGGGGGGGCACAGATACGCAGTATTTT. It yields the protein CASSAGGGTDTQYF.

With regard to this clone: Other DNA sequences of this sample code for an identical CDR3. The chain has TRBV15 and TRBJ2-1, with 12 bases matching TRBD2. V was pared by 4 bases and J by 7 bases, with 2 bases of the junction left unmatched. The CDR3 spans 14 residues. Per the germline V gene, CDR1 is LNHNV and CDR2 is YYDKDF (reference sequence). The CDR3 region has the DNA TGTGCCACCAGCACTAGCGGGAGGGCAAATGAGCAGTTCTTC. Its translation is CATSTSGRANEQFF. Supplemented by reference TRBV15 and TRBJ2-1, the full variable domain reads DAMVIQNPRYQVTQFGKPVTLSCSQTLNHNVMYWYQQKSSQAPKLLFHYYDKDFNNEADTPDNFQSRRPNTSFCFLDIRSPGLGDTAMYLCATSTSGRANEQFFGPGTRLTVL.

V is TRBV6-1 and J is TRBJ2-3; possible D gene TRBD2, 5 bases. There are 12 residues in the CDR3. Germline V gene data show CDR1 as MNHNS and CDR2 as SASEGT. Trimming took 7 bases from V and 10 from J, leaving 15 bases between them. The CDR3 nucleotides read TGTGCCAGCACAGGAGGAGTCTCTGCGCAGTATTTT. As protein: CASTGGVSAQYF.

The V and J genes are TRBV6-1 and TRBJ2-7; D gene ambiguous. The CDR3 has 13 amino acids. Trimming shortened V by 8 bases and J by 0 bases, and 11 bases separated the two germline ends. Germline-derived CDR1 and CDR2 are MNHNS and SASEGT. In DNA form, the CDR3 reads TGTGCCAGCCTTCACGGGTCCTCCTACGAGCAGTACTTC. This translates into CASLHGSSYEQYF.

The V gene is TRBV7-2, the J gene TRBJ2-1; 7 nucleotides align to TRBD2. Germline trimming cut 5 bases from V and 0 bases from J; bases unmatched to any gene: 1. Germline CDR1 is SGHTA and CDR2 is FQGNSA. The CDR3 consists of 14 residues. In nucleotides, the CDR3 is TGTGCCAGCAGCCGCGGGAGCTCCTACAATGAGCAGTTCTTC. Protein product: CASSRGSSYNEQFF.

The chain carries TRBV7-9 and TRBJ2-2; D is possibly TRBD1 (6 bases). Trimming removed 6 bases at V and 1 base at J, with 12 bases between. CDR1 SEHNR and CDR2 FQNEAQ come from the germline V gene (reference sequence). There are 15 residues in the CDR3. The CDR3 sequence: CASRAGTLNTGELFF. In nucleotides, the CDR3 is TGTGCCAGCAGGGCCGGGACATTGAACACCGGGGAGCTGTTTTTT.

The genes are TRBV7-9 and TRBJ2-2; 7 bases align to TRBD1. Germline loops: CDR1 SEHNR, CDR2 FQNEAQ (reference sequence). V lost 5 bases and J lost 2; bases outside the gene matches: 8. CDR3 size: 16 residues. In nucleotides, the CDR3 is TGTGCCAGCAGCCCGGGACAGATCGCTAACACCGGGGAGCTGTTTTTT. It translates to CASSPGQIANTGELFF. The entire variable domain, with the rest obtained from reference TRBV7-9 and TRBJ2-2, is as follows: DTGVSQNPRHKITKRGQNVTFRCDPISEHNRLYWYRQTLGQGPEFLTYFQNEAQLEKSRLLSDRFSAERPKGSFSTLEIQRTEQGDSAMYLCASSPGQIANTGELFFGEGSRLTVL.

The chain combines TRBV5-8 with TRBJ1-1; D perhaps matches TRBD1 (5 bases). In germline, CDR1 is SGHTS, CDR2 YDEGEE. The CDR3 covers 14 residues. Trimming stripped 0 bases from V and 10 bases from J, with 16 bases between. DNA of the CDR3: TGTGCCAGCAGCTTGGGCGGGGCGCTTAGGGGAGCTTTCTTT. Residues: CASSLGGALRGAFF.

This clone was counted a few times. The J gene is TRBJ1-1, the V gene TRBV5-1; 7 nucleotides match TRBD1. The trim removed 5 bases at V and 2 bases at J, leaving 12 bases unmatched. Per the germline V gene, CDR1 is SGHRS and CDR2 is YFSETQ. The CDR3 length is 16 residues. CDR3 in amino acids: CASSLQGGNVNTEAFF. In DNA, the CDR3 is TGCGCCAGCAGTCTTCAGGGGGGAAATGTAAACACTGAAGCTTTCTTT.